These 32 T cell receptor beta chains were sequenced from one sample in a study of blood T cell repertoires in COVID-19 (dated by TCRdb to the early 2020s). Library creation used the immunoSEQ multiplex PCR assay. Here the immuneACCESS table is served through TCRdb, limited to in-frame sequences with V and J called. Missing clones are a known gap in these copies; in checked studies unresolved V genes cover under half, and the rest lacks a known reason. This sample is represented by approximately 100,000 clones; over 70% of them were singletons. The biggest ten clones account for over 12% of the sample. The sequenced material came from peripheral blood. The receptors were sampled from a man in his forties or fifties with acute or convalescent COVID-19.

The V call is TRBV7-9, the J call TRBJ2-7, with 10 bases fitting TRBD1. Germline CDR1 and CDR2: SEHNR and FQNEAQ (reference sequence). The J segment lost 6 bases and the V segment lost 1 base, leaving 6 bases of the junction unmatched. This CDR3 has 15 residues. For the CDR3, the DNA is TGTGCCAGCAGCTTAGGAGGACAGGGGGTCCTCGAGCAGTACTTC. It translates to CASSLGGQGVLEQYF.

The chain couples TRBV18 to TRBJ2-2; D call uncertain. Germline V gene lookup returns CDR1 KGHSH and CDR2 LQKENI. The CDR3 has 16 residues. V was cut by 0 bases and J by 5 bases, with 13 bases left in between. CDR3 DNA sequence: TGTGCCAGCTCACCACCACTGGGCCCAGGTACCGGGGAGCTGTTTTTT. Residues: CASSPPLGPGTGELFF.

The chain combines TRBV5-1 with TRBJ2-3, with D possibly matching TRBD1 (5 bases). The germline CDR1 and CDR2 sequences are SGHRS and YFSETQ. V was clipped by 0 bases and J by 2 bases, with 10 bases between them. CDR3 length: 15 residues. The CDR3, as DNA: TGCGCCAGCAGCTTGGCCCGGACAACCACAGATACGCAGTATTTT. Amino acid sequence: CASSLARTTTDTQYF.

V is TRBV4-1 and J is TRBJ2-7; 8 bases are a match to TRBD2. The CDR3 length is 15 residues. Germline values: CDR1 MGHRA, CDR2 YSYEKL. The V and J ends lost 1 base and 2 bases, in that order; junction bases with no gene match: 4. The CDR3 protein is CASSQGLALPYEQYF. In nucleotides, the CDR3 is TGCGCCAGCAGCCAAGGACTAGCGCTCCCCTACGAGCAGTACTTC.

The chain employs TRBV28 and TRBJ2-2; D not resolved. The CDR3 has 12 amino acids. Germline V gene sequence: CDR1 MDHEN, CDR2 SYDVKM. Trimming removed 5 bases at V and 1 base at J, with 2 bases between. CDR3 DNA: TGTGCCAGCAGTCAGAACACCGGGGAGCTGTTTTTT. The encoded protein is CASSQNTGELFF.

This chain uses TRBV4-2 with TRBJ1-2; TRBD1 is a possible D gene (5 bases). V was trimmed by 1 base and J by 0 bases, leaving 21 bases between them. The CDR3 has 19 amino acids. Germline CDR1 is LGHNA and CDR2 is YNFKEQ. In DNA form, the CDR3 reads TGTGCCAGCAGCCAAGCAGGCGTAGGACACATAACCCCTAACTATGGCTACACCTTC. It codes for CASSQAGVGHITPNYGYTF.

The chain links TRBV5-6 to TRBJ1-6; 11 bases are a match to TRBD1. V shed 2 bases and J 3 bases; nucleotides not matched to a gene: 1. The CDR3 runs 16 residues. Per the germline V gene, CDR1 is SGHDT and CDR2 is YYEEEE. The CDR3 sequence is CASSFGTGGYNSPLHF. CDR3 in DNA: TGTGCCAGCAGCTTCGGGACAGGGGGCTATAATTCACCCCTCCACTTT.

The chain combines TRBV24-1 with TRBJ2-1; 11 bases fit TRBD1. CDR3 length equals 15 residues. From germline, CDR1 is KGHDR and CDR2 SFDVKD. V lost 9 bases to trimming and J lost 4 bases; unmatched junction nucleotides: 7. CDR3 sequence (DNA): TGTGCCACCTCCCCCGGGACAGGGGGATACAATGAGCAGTTCTTC. Amino acid sequence: CATSPGTGGYNEQFF.

The gene calls are TRBV5-6 and TRBJ2-7; the match to TRBD1 covers 8 bases. The trim removed 4 bases at V and 6 bases at J, leaving 3 bases unmatched. The CDR3 contains 12 residues. Germline V gene sequence: CDR1 SGHDT, CDR2 YYEEEE. The CDR3 nucleotides read TGTGCCAGCAGCGCGGGACAGGCCGAGCAGTACTTC. Residues: CASSAGQAEQYF.

This rearrangement joins TRBV21-1 to TRBJ2-1; the table's D gene call, TRBD2, was not cross checked with the DNA. TRBV21-1 counts as a pseudogene. The CDR3 has 20 amino acids. The CDR3 nucleotides are TGTGCCAGCAGCAAAGGACTCCCCCCCGGTCGCTCAAGCTCCTACAATGAGCAGTTCTTC. Protein product: CASSKGLPPGRSSSYNEQFF.

In this sample, this clone turned up once. The chain combines TRBV5-4 with TRBJ2-2, with TRBD2 matching 7 bases. CDR3 size: 14 residues. Germline V gene lookup returns CDR1 SGHNT and CDR2 YYREEE (reference sequence). Trimming at V came to 4 bases and at J to 4 bases, leaving 4 bases not matched to a gene. The DNA of the CDR3 is TGTGCCAGCAGCCTGGGGGAGGGCACCGGGGAGCTGTTTTTT. Translation gives CASSLGEGTGELFF.

The genes are TRBV7-9 and TRBJ2-1, with 10 bases aligning to TRBD1. Germline lookup yields CDR1 SEHNR and CDR2 FQNEAQ (reference sequence). J lost 15 bases, V lost 0 bases, and 8 bases had no gene match. The CDR3 contains 14 residues. The CDR3 DNA reads TGTGCCAGCAGCTTAGCGGAGTCGGGACAGGGGTCGTTCTTC. The encoded protein is CASSLAESGQGSFF.

CDR3 nucleotides: TGTGCCACCAGCAGATTATATCCGACAGGGGAAACTAATGAAAAACTGTTTTTT. Protein product: CATSRLYPTGETNEKLFF. The V call is TRBV15, the J call TRBJ1-4; 8 nucleotides line up with TRBD1. The CDR3 extends over 18 amino acids. The germline CDR1 and CDR2 sequences are LNHNV and YYDKDF (reference sequence). V lost 2 bases, J lost 1 base, and 9 bases stayed unmatched.

The chain joins TRBV19 to TRBJ2-5, with 9 bases matching TRBD2. Looked up from germline, CDR1 is LNHDA and CDR2 is SQIVND (reference sequence). CDR3 length equals 14 residues. V trimming: 6 bases; J trimming: 0 bases; junction bases outside the gene matches: 2. The CDR3 DNA is TGTGCCAGTAGGAGACTAGCGGACCAAGAGACCCAGTACTTC. Protein: CASRRLADQETQYF.

The chain couples TRBV10-1 to TRBJ2-2, with unresolved D. This CDR3 is built from 14 residues. The V gene lost 6 bases and the J gene lost 0 bases, with 8 bases spanning the gap. CDR1 and CDR2 from the germline V gene are WNHNN and SYGVQD (reference sequence). The chain's CDR3 is CASRIAPNTGELFF. For the CDR3, the DNA is TGCGCCAGCAGAATAGCACCGAACACCGGGGAGCTGTTTTTT.

The chain uses TRBV5-4 and TRBJ1-6; possible D gene TRBD1, 5 bases. The CDR3 contains 17 residues. Germline loops: CDR1 SGHNT, CDR2 YYREEE (reference sequence). The ends were cut back, 4 bases at V and 7 bases at J, with 21 bases in the middle. The CDR3 sequence: CASSLPGTGGENSPLHF. CDR3 DNA sequence: TGTGCCAGCAGCCTCCCCGGGACGGGCGGGGAAAATTCACCCCTCCACTTT.

The CDR3 nucleotides are TGTGCCAGCAGCGTGGACAGGGGAGGGTCAGAGACCCAGTACTTC. As protein: CASSVDRGGSETQYF. The chain carries TRBV2 and TRBJ2-5, with TRBD1 matching over 9 bases. Trimming took 6 bases from V and 4 from J; bases not matched to a gene: 9. This CDR3 contains 15 residues. The V gene's germline CDR1 is SNHLY and CDR2 FYNNEI.

The chain combines TRBV11-2 with TRBJ2-5, with 7 bases lining up with TRBD1. Per the germline V gene, CDR1 is SGHAT and CDR2 is FQNNGV. This CDR3 comprises 15 residues. J was trimmed by 5 bases and V by 5 bases; bases with no gene match: 11. CDR3 region: CASSRRDTQGETQYF. The CDR3 coding sequence is TGTGCCAGCAGCCGCCGGGACACACAGGGGGAGACCCAGTACTTC.

The CDR3, as DNA: TGTGCCAGCAGTGCAACAGGGACGGAGAGTGAAAAACTGTTTTTT. Translation: CASSATGTESEKLFF. This chain uses TRBV2 with TRBJ1-4, with D possibly being TRBD1 (6 bases). V was shortened by 4 bases and J by 7 bases, with 16 bases between the two germline ends. The CDR3 runs to 15 residues. CDR1 and CDR2 from the germline V gene are SNHLY and FYNNEI.

This chain uses TRBV20-1 with TRBJ2-5; possible D gene TRBD2, 6 bases. Between the trimmed V and J ends, which lost 3 bases and 6 bases, there was a span of 35 bases. CDR1 is DFQATT and CDR2 is SNEGSKA in the germline V gene (reference sequence). This CDR3 spans 20 amino acids. In DNA form, the CDR3 reads TGCAGTGCTAGTACGTCGTCGGGCGGGAACGGCCATACAGATCTACAGACCCAGTACTTC. As protein: CSASTSSGGNGHTDLQTQYF.

The table lists this clone with a count of one. This chain uses TRBV27 with TRBJ1-5; TRBD1 aligns across 8 bases. CDR3 length: 15 residues. CDR1 and CDR2 (germline): MNHEY, SMNVEV (reference sequence). The V and J ends lost 7 bases and 1 base, in that order; junction bases with no gene match: 6. In DNA, the CDR3 is TGTGCCAGCATCCATCACAGGGGGAGCAATCAGCCCCAGCATTTT. Translation: CASIHHRGSNQPQHF.

The gene calls are TRBV7-2 and TRBJ2-3, with D maybe TRBD2 (6 bases). Trimming left V 5 bases short and J 3 bases short, with 15 bases between. CDR1 is SGHTA, CDR2 FQGNSA, per germline. The CDR3 is 15 residues long. Here the CDR3 reads CASSTRRARTDTQYF. Written as DNA, the CDR3 is TGTGCCAGCAGCACCAGGAGGGCGCGAACAGATACGCAGTATTTT.

This sequence joins TRBV6-5 and TRBJ2-1; TRBD2 aligns across 8 bases. The V segment lost 0 bases and the J segment 10 bases; nucleotides outside the gene matches: 11. The CDR3 totals 16 residues. Germline CDR1 is MNHEY and CDR2 is SVGAGI. The CDR3 sequence: CASSYSFRLAGREQFF. In DNA, the CDR3 is TGTGCCAGCAGTTACTCGTTTAGGCTAGCGGGCCGGGAGCAGTTCTTC.

The chain employs TRBV28 and TRBJ2-5; 7 nucleotides line up with TRBD2. Germline loops: CDR1 MDHEN, CDR2 SYDVKM. The CDR3 contains 13 residues. After removal of 5 bases from V and 4 bases from J, the junction contained 4 bases not matched to a gene. The chain's CDR3 is CASSAPGGETQYF. CDR3 DNA: TGTGCCAGCAGTGCGCCGGGGGGAGAGACCCAGTACTTC.

J is TRBJ1-5 and V is TRBV6-1; D not certain. The germline V and J ends were trimmed by 2 bases and 2 bases, with 13 bases remaining between them. CDR3 length: 16 amino acids. Germline assignment: CDR1 MNHNS and CDR2 SASEGT. The CDR3 DNA follows: TGTGCCAGCAGTGAAACTACGCGGAACCGCAATCAGCCCCAGCATTTT. Protein: CASSETTRNRNQPQHF.

The chain is built from TRBV10-3 and TRBJ2-3; TRBD2 matches at 10 bases. Germline assignment: CDR1 ENHRY and CDR2 SYGVKD. The CDR3 loop spans 14 amino acids. Unmatched junction bases numbered 1, after V lost 4 bases and J lost 3 bases. Written as DNA, the CDR3 is TGTGCCATCAGTGTTAGCGGGAGGACAGATACGCAGTATTTT. Encoded protein: CAISVSGRTDTQYF.

V usage is TRBV7-9 and J usage is TRBJ2-1, with D tentatively TRBD2 (6 bases). This CDR3 is 16 amino acids long. Germline V gene lookup returns CDR1 SEHNR and CDR2 FQNEAQ (reference sequence). V lost 8 bases, J lost 1 base, and 18 bases lay in between. The CDR3 is CASSVRGGYSYNEQFF. Here the CDR3 DNA reads TGTGCCAGCTCGGTGAGGGGAGGTTATTCCTACAATGAGCAGTTCTTC.

CDR3 region: CSAYRTNEQFF. For the CDR3, the DNA is TGCAGTGCTTACAGGACCAATGAGCAGTTCTTC. V is TRBV20-1 and J is TRBJ2-1, with D possibly being TRBD1 (5 bases). Germline V gives CDR1 DFQATT, CDR2 SNEGSKA (reference sequence). V gave up 5 bases and J gave up 6 bases, with 8 bases separating them. The CDR3 extends over 11 amino acids.

The V call is TRBV10-1, the J call TRBJ2-3; TRBD2 aligns across 7 bases. The CDR3 extends over 16 amino acids. Germline lookup yields CDR1 WNHNN and CDR2 SYGVQD (reference sequence). V dropped 0 bases and J dropped 4; count of bases not matched to a gene: 7. CDR3 DNA: TGCGCCAGCAGTGAGTCGTCTAACGGGGGGTCAGATACGCAGTATTTT. Residues: CASSESSNGGSDTQYF.

V and J are TRBV28 and TRBJ2-7; 9 nucleotides align to TRBD1. Germline CDR1 reads MDHEN; CDR2 reads SYDVKM. With 8 bases clipped from V and 4 bases from J, the junction kept 9 bases outside the gene matches. The CDR3 extends over 14 amino acids. CDR3 DNA sequence: TGTGCCAGCGGGTCGGAACAGGGGGCATACGAGCAGTACTTC. As protein: CASGSEQGAYEQYF.

The chain combines TRBV10-3 with TRBJ2-2, with 10 bases matching TRBD1. J was trimmed by 1 base and V by 4 bases; bases with no gene match: 6. The germline V gene has CDR1 ENHRY and CDR2 SYGVKD. This CDR3 contains 17 residues. The CDR3: CAISGTWDRGNTGELFF. In nucleotides, the CDR3 is TGTGCCATCAGTGGTACCTGGGACAGGGGGAACACCGGGGAGCTGTTTTTT.

This clone occurred once. The V gene is TRBV5-1, the J gene TRBJ2-1, with 12 bases fitting TRBD2. This CDR3 spans 20 amino acids. CDR1 SGHRS and CDR2 YFSETQ come from the germline V gene. V lost 0 bases, J lost 0 bases, and 10 bases stayed unmatched. The CDR3: CASSLETSGRRSRSYNEQFF. The CDR3 coding sequence is TGCGCCAGCAGCTTGGAGACTAGCGGGAGAAGGAGCCGCTCCTACAATGAGCAGTTCTTC.